This T cell receptor delta chain is drawn from a study of gamma-delta chains in newborns, infants, children. Study context: Polyclonal expansion of innate γδ T cells after birth follows microbial exposure.

This clone qualifies as medium-sized. Germline V gene lookup returns CDR1 GEAIGNYY and CDR2 EKD. V lost 0 bases and J lost 0; bases outside the gene matches: 12. The CDR3 loop spans 22 amino acids. TCRdb re-identified clones in the reads via CATT. The sample has about 5,700 delta-chain clones; 0.4% to 0.45% are singletons. Sequencing input: blood. This sequence was found in a child who was a newborn, infant or young child, either healthy, febrile or measles-vaccinated (not recorded which). The genes are TRDV2 and TRDJ3, with 11 bases lining up with TRDD3. The J gene, absent from TCRdb, was called here by matching the DNA to germline. The CDR3 region has the DNA TGTGCCTGTGACACCGGCGGTGGGGGATACGATTTAAGCTCCTGGGACACCCGACAGATGTTTTTC. It yields the protein CACDTGGGGYDLSSWDTRQMFF.